The rows below give T cell receptor beta chains drawn from one sample of a study of T cell changes during pregnancy in multiple sclerosis. Repertoires were generated with immunoSEQ multiplex PCR, while TCRdb's copy carries only in-frame clones and drops some. The sample consists of under 65,000 clones, 92% of them appearing once. The sequenced sample was CD4+ T cells from peripheral blood mononuclear cells, obtained after pregnancy. Source of these receptors: a female donor with multiple sclerosis, enrolled in a pregnancy study. CDR3s include the opening cysteine and the closing phenylalanine or tryptophan. Each record gives: J gene, clone size, V gene, CDR3 protein. The size of a clone is reported for some rows only, either as once, few or many, or as a class for expanded clones.

TRBJ2-7	few	TRBV19	CASRTWLPGGEQYF
TRBJ2-2	.	TRBV27	CASGGQGDTGELFF
TRBJ1-3	.	TRBV19	CASSRGTGDTIYF
TRBJ1-5	.	TRBV18	CASSLGRAGQPQHF
TRBJ1-5	.	TRBV7-8	CASSLSGPRPQHF
TRBJ2-7	once	TRBV5-1	CASSHGGDPYEQYF
TRBJ1-1	.	TRBV5-4	CASSGGQNTEAFF
TRBJ2-2	.	TRBV5-5	CASSLARGVGELFF
TRBJ2-2	.	TRBV5-1	CASSSTNRGTGELFF
TRBJ2-7	.	TRBV5-1	CASSLQGGYEQYF
TRBJ1-4	.	TRBV6-4	CASAGLNEKLFF
TRBJ2-4	.	TRBV5-6	CASSLLGGGNIQYF
TRBJ2-5	once	TRBV18	CASSGLAGETQYF
TRBJ1-2	once	TRBV19	CASSPGAGVGGYTF
TRBJ2-5	once	TRBV19	CASSSRETQYF
TRBJ1-5	.	TRBV7-2	CASSLVSGNQPQHF
TRBJ1-1	.	TRBV7-3	CASSLRAGENEAFF